This T cell receptor (beta chain) was observed in a study of CD8 T cells in cerebrospinal fluid in Alzheimer's disease. This CDR3 has 16 residues. CDR1 and CDR2 from the germline V gene are SGHTA and FQGTGA. Live CSF cells were sorted with a live/dead marker for droplet-based sequencing. For each CDR3 protein, TCRdb gives one entry from its re-call of the 10x single-cell sequencing reads, without DNA. The ten top clones account for about 9%, within a sample of roughly 1,600 distinct CDR3 sequences. This clonotype counts as medium-sized by frequency. Sequencing was done on a sample of cerebrospinal fluid. The TCR comes from a human donor with mild cognitive impairment. This sequence joins TRBV7-3 and TRBJ2-3; no DNA is available, so the TRBD2 call from TCRdb remains unchecked. This chain's CDR3 is CASSRGGATSTDTQYF. The full variable domain, rest sourced from reference TRBV7-3 and TRBJ2-3, is GAGVSQTPSNKVTEKGKYVELRCDPISGHTALYWYRQSLGQGPEFLIYFQGTGAADDSGLPNDRFFAVRPEGSVSTLKIQRTERGDSAVYLCASSRGGATSTDTQYFGPGTRLTVL.